Below, 10 T cell receptor beta chains from the same sample are listed, as sequenced in a study of T-cell memory formation after mild COVID-19. TCRdb redid the calling of the 5' RACE reads with MiXCR, one entry per CDR3 protein. The sample has about 340,000 distinct CDR3 sequences, 10% to 15% seen once; the top ten hold around 21%. Sequenced material: PBMCs or a T cell subset sorted from them (not recorded which). These receptors originate from a man aged 18 to 35 who had mild COVID-19 (a few samples of this study predate the infection). Cell type and time point are not known.

This chain links TRBV7-2 with TRBJ1-6; tentative D call: TRBD1 (5 bases). V dropped 5 bases and J dropped 8 bases, with 13 bases sitting between them. The V gene's germline CDR1 is SGHTA and CDR2 FQGNSA. The CDR3 contains 14 residues. CDR3 residues: CASSTGANYSPLHF. DNA for the CDR3: TGTGCCAGCAGCACCGGGGCAAATTATTCACCCCTCCACTTT.

This clonotype has a count of ten or more. This chain connects TRBV4-1 to TRBJ2-1, with D uncertain. The CDR3 is 14 amino acids. Germline CDR1 and CDR2: MGHRA and YSYEKL. Trimming shortened V by 3 bases and J by 9 bases, and 15 bases separated the two germline ends. This chain's CDR3 is CASSQAQKTTEQFF. The CDR3 nucleotides read TGCGCCAGCAGCCAGGCCCAAAAGACAACTGAGCAGTTCTTC.

This chain joins TRBV10-1 and TRBJ1-1; 7 bases match TRBD1. V lost 6 bases to trimming and J lost 4 bases; unmatched junction nucleotides: 5. This CDR3 has 13 amino acids. The germline CDR1 and CDR2 sequences are WNHNN and SYGVQD (reference sequence). The CDR3 sequence is CASSRSGGTEAFF. CDR3 nucleotides: TGCGCCAGCAGCCGCTCAGGGGGCACTGAAGCTTTCTTT.

Ten or more counts support this clonotype. This chain connects TRBV7-2 to TRBJ2-1; 9 nucleotides line up with TRBD1. This CDR3 contains 18 residues. V lost 3 bases to trimming and J lost 8 bases; unmatched junction nucleotides: 17. The germline V gene has CDR1 SGHTA and CDR2 FQGNSA. The CDR3, as DNA: TGTGCCAGCAGCTTTCCGGGACAGGGTTTAGGTCCTTTCGATGAGCAGTTCTTC. It is translated as CASSFPGQGLGPFDEQFF. Using reference TRBV7-2 and TRBJ2-1 for the parts outside the CDR3, the full variable domain is GAGVSQSPSNKVTEKGKDVELRCDPISGHTALYWYRQSLGQGLEFLIYFQGNSAPDKSGLPSDRFSAERTGGSVSTLTIQRTQQEDSAVYLCASSFPGQGLGPFDEQFFGPGTRLTVL.

This clonotype was seen more than once but under ten times. The chain links TRBV12-3 or TRBV12-4 to TRBJ1-1; 7 bases are a match to TRBD1. J was trimmed by 4 bases and V by 11 bases; bases with no gene match: 4. The CDR3 sequence is 11 residues long. This CDR3 reads CACYRGTEAFF. CDR3 sequence (DNA): TGTGCCTGCTACAGGGGCACTGAAGCTTTCTTT.

The J gene is TRBJ2-5, the V gene TRBV2; D call uncertain. The CDR3 extends over 12 amino acids. V was clipped by 5 bases and J by 4 bases, with 8 bases between them. Germline V CDR1 and CDR2: SNHLY, FYNNEI. CDR3 region: CASSIGRETQYF. The CDR3 DNA reads as TGTGCCAGCAGTATTGGACGAGAGACCCAGTACTTC.

V usage is TRBV4-1 and J usage is TRBJ1-1, with D hard to call. Germline CDR1 MGHRA, CDR2 YSYEKL. This CDR3 has 14 amino acids. Trimming left V 0 bases short and J 0 bases short, with 5 bases between. CDR3 in amino acids: CASSQEGMNTEAFF. The CDR3 DNA is TGCGCCAGCAGCCAAGAGGGGATGAACACTGAAGCTTTCTTT.

The chain uses TRBV4-2 and TRBJ2-3; a weak D match, TRBD2 (6 bases). V was shortened by 6 bases and J by 4 bases, with 17 bases between the two germline ends. This CDR3 is 15 amino acids long. CDR1 is LGHNA, CDR2 YNFKEQ, per germline. DNA of the CDR3: TGTGCCAGCAGTCGGGGTAGCGGACCCTCAGATACGCAGTATTTT. Translated, it gives CASSRGSGPSDTQYF.

This clonotype came up a few times. This rearrangement joins TRBV7-2 to TRBJ2-3; the match to TRBD1 covers 12 bases. The CDR3 totals 17 residues. With 5 bases clipped from V and 0 bases from J, the junction kept 6 bases outside the gene matches. CDR1 SGHTA and CDR2 FQGNSA come from the germline V gene. The CDR3 nucleotides are TGTGCCAGCAGCCTTCGGGACAGGGGGCTTAGCACAGATACGCAGTATTTT. Encoded protein: CASSLRDRGLSTDTQYF.

The sample holds a few counts of this clonotype. The chain links TRBV7-7 to TRBJ2-2; a possible D gene is TRBD1 (6 bases). The V end lost 5 bases, the J end lost 7 bases, and 11 bases lay between the germline ends. The CDR3 has 13 residues. Per the germline V gene, CDR1 is SSHAT and CDR2 is FNYEAQ (reference sequence). CDR3 nucleotide sequence: TGTGCCAGCAGCGGCAGGGGTGGCGGGGAGCTGTTTTTT. Encoded protein: CASSGRGGGELFF.